This entry lists 11 T cell receptor beta chains sequenced from one sample in a study of a mutant IDH1 vaccine in newly diagnosed glioma. The time point denotes: week 35, safety follow-up. Vaccination used 300 ug of mutant IDH1 20-mer peptide per dose, with topical imiquimod. These receptors' targets are unknown. TCRdb keeps only in-frame clones here, not all; method: immunoSEQ multiplex PCR. The sample records around 32,000 clones, around 83% being singletons. Sample: PBMCs, taken from a glioma patient whose treatment included an IDH1 peptide vaccine. The receptor source for this set is a young woman with glioma.

The gene calls are TRBV7-9 and TRBJ1-2; 8 nucleotides agree with TRBD1. This CDR3 comprises 14 residues. Germline CDR1 reads SEHNR; CDR2 reads FQNEAQ (reference sequence). V shed 7 bases and J 8 bases; nucleotides not matched to a gene: 12. The DNA for the CDR3 is TGTGCCAGCACCCCCGCCGGACAGGGCGGCGGCTACACCTTC. Translated: CASTPAGQGGGYTF.

This clone was seen a few times. The chain employs TRBV10-3 and TRBJ1-1; 8 bases fit TRBD1. This CDR3 comprises 13 residues. Germline CDR1 and CDR2: ENHRY and SYGVKD. V was clipped by 8 bases and J by 1 base; unmatched bases: 3. The CDR3 loop is CAIGGQENTEAFF. CDR3 nucleotide sequence: TGTGCCATCGGGGGACAGGAGAACACTGAAGCTTTCTTT.

The J gene is TRBJ1-2, the V gene TRBV19; TRBD1 matches at 10 bases. Unmatched junction bases numbered 5, after V lost 9 bases and J lost 7 bases. This CDR3 spans 12 amino acids. Germline-derived CDR1 and CDR2 are LNHDA and SQIVND (reference sequence). Here the CDR3 DNA reads TGTGCCAGCCTTGGACAGGGGGTTGGCTACACCTTC. It encodes CASLGQGVGYTF.

The chain couples TRBV19 to TRBJ1-4, with D perhaps matching TRBD1 (6 bases). Trimming took off 8 bases at V and 4 bases at J, with 17 bases between the two ends. The CDR3 has 15 amino acids. The V gene's germline CDR1 is LNHDA and CDR2 SQIVND (reference sequence). The CDR3 region has the DNA TGTGCCAGTCGCCCCAGGGCAGGGGATAATGAAAAACTGTTTTTT. Its translation: CASRPRAGDNEKLFF.

The chain carries TRBV27 and TRBJ2-1, with D perhaps TRBD1 or TRBD2 (5 bases each). CDR3 length: 15 amino acids. CDR1 and CDR2 from the germline V gene are MNHEY and SMNVEV (reference sequence). Trimming pared 6 bases from V and 5 bases from J, leaving 17 bases between. The CDR3 here is CASSPGTTGHNEQFF. CDR3 sequence (DNA): TGTGCCAGCAGCCCCGGGACGACGGGGCACAATGAGCAGTTCTTC.

The V and J genes are TRBV19 and TRBJ1-4, with 7 bases aligning to TRBD1. The ends lost 8 bases at V and 4 bases at J; junction bases unmatched: 4. The germline gives CDR1 LNHDA, CDR2 SQIVND (reference sequence). There are 13 residues in the CDR3. The CDR3 here is CASGTGVNEKLFF. Here the CDR3 DNA reads TGTGCCAGTGGCACAGGGGTTAATGAAAAACTGTTTTTT. Filled out from reference TRBV19 and TRBJ1-4, the complete variable domain reads DGGITQSPKYLFRKEGQNVTLSCEQNLNHDAMYWYRQDPGQGLRLIYYSQIVNDFQKGDIAEGYSVSREKKESFPLTVTSAQKNPTAFYLCASGTGVNEKLFFGSGTQLSVL.

The chain combines TRBV5-1 with TRBJ2-1, with D uncertain. CDR1 is SGHRS and CDR2 is YFSETQ in the germline V gene. V shed 1 base and J shed 5 bases, with 19 bases lying between them. This CDR3 contains 17 residues. The CDR3 reads CASSLRSADVLDNEQFF. The CDR3 DNA reads as TGCGCCAGCAGCTTGAGGTCGGCAGATGTTTTAGACAATGAGCAGTTCTTC.

The chain couples TRBV4-3 to TRBJ1-5; possible D gene TRBD1, 5 bases. The CDR3 consists of 14 residues. Germline-derived CDR1 and CDR2 are LGHNA and YSLEER. Trimming removed 0 bases from V and 7 bases from J, with 10 bases in between. The CDR3 protein is CASSQEGGGQPQHF. The CDR3 bases are TGCGCCAGCAGCCAAGAGGGGGGGGGACAGCCCCAGCATTTT.

The V and J genes are TRBV19 and TRBJ1-2, with no clear D. V was pared by 5 bases and J by 0 bases, with 13 bases between. The CDR3 runs 15 residues. Germline V gene data show CDR1 as LNHDA and CDR2 as SQIVND (reference sequence). The CDR3 sequence is CASSYQLGTNYGYTF. CDR3 coding DNA: TGTGCCAGTAGTTACCAACTCGGGACTAACTATGGCTACACCTTC.

This chain uses TRBV7-9 with TRBJ1-2; D is ambiguous. CDR3 length: 12 residues. Germline values: CDR1 SEHNR, CDR2 FQNEAQ (reference sequence). V was cut by 5 bases and J by 7 bases, with 11 bases left in between. CDR3 bases: TGTGCCAGCAGCGAGGGCGCCGGTGGCTACACCTTC. It encodes CASSEGAGGYTF.

J is TRBJ2-3 and V is TRBV19; D is perhaps TRBD1 (5 bases). The germline V gene encodes CDR1 LNHDA and CDR2 SQIVND (reference sequence). V dropped 7 bases and J dropped 3 bases, with 8 bases sitting between them. CDR3 length equals 12 residues. CDR3: CASNRGTDTQYF. CDR3 bases: TGTGCCAGTAATAGGGGTACAGATACGCAGTATTTT. The full variable domain, rest sourced from reference TRBV19 and TRBJ2-3, is DGGITQSPKYLFRKEGQNVTLSCEQNLNHDAMYWYRQDPGQGLRLIYYSQIVNDFQKGDIAEGYSVSREKKESFPLTVTSAQKNPTAFYLCASNRGTDTQYFGPGTRLTVL.